The present T cell receptor beta chain was sequenced within a study of T cell responses to AZD1222 COVID-19 vaccine. Study-level points and caveats: White British ancestry dominated among donors, who included more females, and clonal diversity was possibly underestimated. Repertoires were sampled only after the peak T cell response.

This clone was recorded only once. Its antigen is as yet unknown. Profiled with immunoSEQ multiplex PCR; TCRdb holds only in-frame clones, not every one. The table records over 120,000 clones, roughly 90% of them present only once. Looked up from germline, CDR1 is SGHNT and CDR2 is YYREEE (reference sequence). The CDR3 extends over 18 amino acids. V shed 4 bases, J shed 0 bases, and the junction held 3 bases outside the gene matches. Timing groups of about 4 and about 12 weeks for second doses were pooled. The chain employs TRBV5-4 and TRBJ2-6; 14 nucleotides line up with TRBD2. The sequencing here drew on peripheral blood, taken 28 days after the second AZD1222 dose. This clonotype was obtained from an adult who received the AZD1222 COVID-19 vaccine. For the CDR3, the DNA is TGTGCCAGCAGCCCGGGACTAGCGGGAGTCTCTGGGGCCAACGTCCTGACTTTC. It translates to CASSPGLAGVSGANVLTF.